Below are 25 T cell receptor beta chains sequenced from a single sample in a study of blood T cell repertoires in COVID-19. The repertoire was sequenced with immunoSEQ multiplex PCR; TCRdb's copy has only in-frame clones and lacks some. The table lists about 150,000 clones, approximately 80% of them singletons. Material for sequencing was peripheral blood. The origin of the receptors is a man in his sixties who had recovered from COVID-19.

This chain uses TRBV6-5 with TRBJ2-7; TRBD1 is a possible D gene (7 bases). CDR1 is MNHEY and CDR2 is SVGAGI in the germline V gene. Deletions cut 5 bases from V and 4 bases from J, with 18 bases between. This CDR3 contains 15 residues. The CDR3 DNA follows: TGTGCCAGCAGTCCCCAGGGGGGAAGGGAGTACGAGCAGTACTTC. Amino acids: CASSPQGGREYEQYF.

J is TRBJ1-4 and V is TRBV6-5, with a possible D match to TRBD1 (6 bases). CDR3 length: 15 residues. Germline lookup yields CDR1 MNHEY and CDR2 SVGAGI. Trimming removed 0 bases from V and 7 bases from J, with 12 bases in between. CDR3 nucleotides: TGTGCCAGCAGTTACTCTGGGGGCGAGGGTGAAAAACTGTTTTTT. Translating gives CASSYSGGEGEKLFF.

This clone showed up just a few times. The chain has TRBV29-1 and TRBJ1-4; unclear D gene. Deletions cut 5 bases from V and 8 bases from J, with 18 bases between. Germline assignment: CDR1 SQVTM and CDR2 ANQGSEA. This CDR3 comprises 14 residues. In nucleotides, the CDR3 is TGCAGCGTTCTATCCGACACGTCCAACGAAAAACTGTTTTTT. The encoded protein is CSVLSDTSNEKLFF.

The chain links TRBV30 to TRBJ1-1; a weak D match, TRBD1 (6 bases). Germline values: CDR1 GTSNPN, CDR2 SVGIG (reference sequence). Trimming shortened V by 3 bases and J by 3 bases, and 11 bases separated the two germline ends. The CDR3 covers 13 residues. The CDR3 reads CAWRQGGDTEAFF. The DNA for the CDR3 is TGTGCCTGGAGACAGGGAGGGGACACTGAAGCTTTCTTT.

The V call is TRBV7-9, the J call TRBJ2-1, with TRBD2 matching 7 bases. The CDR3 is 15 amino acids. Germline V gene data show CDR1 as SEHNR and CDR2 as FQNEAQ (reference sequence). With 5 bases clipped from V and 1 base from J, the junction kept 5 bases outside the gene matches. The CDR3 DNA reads TGTGCCAGCAGCAAGCGGGGATCATCCTACAATGAGCAGTTCTTC. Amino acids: CASSKRGSSYNEQFF.

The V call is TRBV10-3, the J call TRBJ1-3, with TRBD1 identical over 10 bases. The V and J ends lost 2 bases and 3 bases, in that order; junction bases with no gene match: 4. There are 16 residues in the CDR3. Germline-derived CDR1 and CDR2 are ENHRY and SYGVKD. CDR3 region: CAISEGDRGNGNTIYF. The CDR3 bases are TGTGCCATCAGTGAGGGGGACAGGGGAAATGGAAACACCATATATTTT.

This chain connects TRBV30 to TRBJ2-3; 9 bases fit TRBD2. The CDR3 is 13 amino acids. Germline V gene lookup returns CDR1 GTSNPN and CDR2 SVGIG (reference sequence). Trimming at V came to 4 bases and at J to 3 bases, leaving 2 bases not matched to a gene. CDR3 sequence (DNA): TGTGCCTGGAACCTAGCGGGAACAGATACGCAGTATTTT. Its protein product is CAWNLAGTDTQYF.

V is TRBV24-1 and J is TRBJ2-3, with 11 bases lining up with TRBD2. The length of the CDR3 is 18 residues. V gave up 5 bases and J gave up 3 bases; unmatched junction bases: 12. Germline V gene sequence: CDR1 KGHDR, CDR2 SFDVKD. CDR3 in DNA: TGTGCCACCAGTGTCGGGGGACTAGCGGCGAGGAGGACAGATACGCAGTATTTT. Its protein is CATSVGGLAARRTDTQYF.

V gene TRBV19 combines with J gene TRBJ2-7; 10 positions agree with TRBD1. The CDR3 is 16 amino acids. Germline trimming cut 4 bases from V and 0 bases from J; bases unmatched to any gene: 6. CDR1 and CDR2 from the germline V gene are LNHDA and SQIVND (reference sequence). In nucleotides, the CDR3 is TGTGCCAGTAGTAGGGCCGGGACAGGGGTCTCCTACGAGCAGTACTTC. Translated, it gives CASSRAGTGVSYEQYF. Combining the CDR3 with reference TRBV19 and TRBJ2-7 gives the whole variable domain DGGITQSPKYLFRKEGQNVTLSCEQNLNHDAMYWYRQDPGQGLRLIYYSQIVNDFQKGDIAEGYSVSREKKESFPLTVTSAQKNPTAFYLCASSRAGTGVSYEQYFGPGTRLTVT.

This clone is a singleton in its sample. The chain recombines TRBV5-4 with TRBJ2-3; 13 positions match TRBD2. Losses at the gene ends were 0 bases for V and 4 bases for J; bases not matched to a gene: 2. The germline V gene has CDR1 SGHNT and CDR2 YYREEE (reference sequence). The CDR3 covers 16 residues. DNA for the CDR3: TGTGCCAGCAGCTTGGGGGGACTAGCGGGACCAGATACGCAGTATTTT. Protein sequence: CASSLGGLAGPDTQYF. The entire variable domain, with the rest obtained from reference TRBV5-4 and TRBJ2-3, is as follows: ETGVTQSPTHLIKTRGQQVTLRCSSQSGHNTVSWYQQALGQGPQFIFQYYREEENGRGNFPPRFSGLQFPNYSSELNVNALELDDSALYLCASSLGGLAGPDTQYFGPGTRLTVL.

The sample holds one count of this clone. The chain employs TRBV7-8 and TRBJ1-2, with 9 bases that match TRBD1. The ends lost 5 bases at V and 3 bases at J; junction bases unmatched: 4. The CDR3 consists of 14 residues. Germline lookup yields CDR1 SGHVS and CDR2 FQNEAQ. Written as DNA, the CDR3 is TGTGCCAGCAGCCTACGACAGGGGGACTATGGCTACACCTTC. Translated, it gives CASSLRQGDYGYTF.

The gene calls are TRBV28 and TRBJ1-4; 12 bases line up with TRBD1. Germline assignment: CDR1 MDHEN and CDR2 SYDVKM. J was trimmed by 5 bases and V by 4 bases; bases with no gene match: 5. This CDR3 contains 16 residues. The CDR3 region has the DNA TGTGCCAGCAGTTCTGGGACAGGGGGCGGCAATGAAAAACTGTTTTTT. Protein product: CASSSGTGGGNEKLFF.

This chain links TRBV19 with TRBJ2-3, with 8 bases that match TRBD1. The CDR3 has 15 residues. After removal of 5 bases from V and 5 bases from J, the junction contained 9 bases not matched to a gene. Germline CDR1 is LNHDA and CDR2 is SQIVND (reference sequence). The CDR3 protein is CASSLQGAMGDTQYF. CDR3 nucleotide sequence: TGTGCCAGTAGTCTTCAGGGGGCAATGGGAGATACGCAGTATTTT.

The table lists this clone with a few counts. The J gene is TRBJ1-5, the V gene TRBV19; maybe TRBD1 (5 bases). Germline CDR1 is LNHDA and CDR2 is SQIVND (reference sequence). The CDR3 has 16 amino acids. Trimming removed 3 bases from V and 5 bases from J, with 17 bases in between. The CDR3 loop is CASSMGIGGFDQPQHF. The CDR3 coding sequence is TGTGCCAGTAGTATGGGGATCGGGGGGTTCGATCAGCCCCAGCATTTT.

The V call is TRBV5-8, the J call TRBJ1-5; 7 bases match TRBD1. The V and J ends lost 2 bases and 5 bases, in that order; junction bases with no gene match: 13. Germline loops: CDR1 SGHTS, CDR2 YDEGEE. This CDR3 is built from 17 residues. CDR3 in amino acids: CASSLKPGQRNYQPQHF. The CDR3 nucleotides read TGTGCCAGCAGCTTAAAACCGGGACAGAGAAATTATCAGCCCCAGCATTTT.

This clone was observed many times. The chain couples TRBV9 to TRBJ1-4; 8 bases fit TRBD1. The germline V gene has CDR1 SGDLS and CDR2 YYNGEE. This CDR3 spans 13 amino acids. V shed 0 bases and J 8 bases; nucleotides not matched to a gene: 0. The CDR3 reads CASSVGDREKLFF. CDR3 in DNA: TGTGCCAGCAGCGTAGGGGACAGGGAAAAACTGTTTTTT.

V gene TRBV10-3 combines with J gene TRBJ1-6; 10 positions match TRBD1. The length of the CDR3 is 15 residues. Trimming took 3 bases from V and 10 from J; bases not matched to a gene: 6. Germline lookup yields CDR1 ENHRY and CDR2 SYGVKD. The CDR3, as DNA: TGTGCCATCAGTGAAGGGACAGGGGCCCTGTCACCCCTCCACTTT. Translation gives CAISEGTGALSPLHF.

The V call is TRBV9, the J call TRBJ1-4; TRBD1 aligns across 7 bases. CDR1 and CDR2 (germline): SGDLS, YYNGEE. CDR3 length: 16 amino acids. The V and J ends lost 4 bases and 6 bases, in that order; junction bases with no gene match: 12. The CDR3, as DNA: TGTGCCAGCAGCCCCCCTAAGAACAGGGGCCATGAAAAACTGTTTTTT. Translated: CASSPPKNRGHEKLFF.

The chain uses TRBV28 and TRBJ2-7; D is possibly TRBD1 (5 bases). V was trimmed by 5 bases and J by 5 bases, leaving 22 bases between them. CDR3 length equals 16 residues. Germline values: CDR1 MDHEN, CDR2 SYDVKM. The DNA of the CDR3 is TGTGCCAGCAGTCCCCCCACAGGTCAGGTAAGGGACGAGCAGTACTTC. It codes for CASSPPTGQVRDEQYF.

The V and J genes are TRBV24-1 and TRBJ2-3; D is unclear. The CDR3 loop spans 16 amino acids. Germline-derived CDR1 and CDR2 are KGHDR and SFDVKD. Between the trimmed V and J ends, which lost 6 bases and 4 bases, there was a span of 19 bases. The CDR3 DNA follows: TGTGCCACCAGTATACCGACTTCACCCGGCCCAGATACGCAGTATTTT. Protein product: CATSIPTSPGPDTQYF.

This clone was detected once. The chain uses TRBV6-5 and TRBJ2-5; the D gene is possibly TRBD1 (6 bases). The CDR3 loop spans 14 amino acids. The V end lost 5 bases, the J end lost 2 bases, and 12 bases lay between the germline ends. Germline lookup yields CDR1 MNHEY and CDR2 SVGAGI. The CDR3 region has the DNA TGTGCCAGCAGTACGTACGACAGGCAAGAGACCCAGTACTTC. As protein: CASSTYDRQETQYF.

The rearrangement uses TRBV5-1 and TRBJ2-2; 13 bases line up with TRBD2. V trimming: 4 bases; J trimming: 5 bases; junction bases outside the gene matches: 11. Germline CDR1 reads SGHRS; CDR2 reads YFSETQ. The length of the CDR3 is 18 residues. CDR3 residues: CASSPRTSGRFVTGELFF. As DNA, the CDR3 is TGCGCCAGCAGCCCCCGGACTAGCGGGAGATTCGTTACCGGGGAGCTGTTTTTT.

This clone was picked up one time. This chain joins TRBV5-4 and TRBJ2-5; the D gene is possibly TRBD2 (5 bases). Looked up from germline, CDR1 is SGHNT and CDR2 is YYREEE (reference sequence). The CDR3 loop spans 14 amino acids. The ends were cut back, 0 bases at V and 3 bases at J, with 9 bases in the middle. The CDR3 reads CASSLGPREETQYF. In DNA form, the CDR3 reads TGTGCCAGCAGCTTGGGACCGAGGGAAGAGACCCAGTACTTC.

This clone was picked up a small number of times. CDR3 sequence (DNA): TGTGCCAGCAGCCGGGGGGGCGAGACCCAGTACTTC. Translating it yields CASSRGGETQYF. The rearrangement uses TRBV14 and TRBJ2-5; TRBD2 is a possible D gene (7 bases). This CDR3 comprises 12 residues. V lost 4 bases and J lost 5, with 8 bases in between. CDR1 is SGHDN, CDR2 FVKESK, per germline.

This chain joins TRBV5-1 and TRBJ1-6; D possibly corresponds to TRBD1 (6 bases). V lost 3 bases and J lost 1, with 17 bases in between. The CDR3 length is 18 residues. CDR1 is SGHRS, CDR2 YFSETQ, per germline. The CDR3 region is CASSSSGGGRSYNSPLHF. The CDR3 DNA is TGCGCCAGCAGCTCGTCTGGGGGGGGCAGGTCCTATAATTCACCCCTCCACTTT.